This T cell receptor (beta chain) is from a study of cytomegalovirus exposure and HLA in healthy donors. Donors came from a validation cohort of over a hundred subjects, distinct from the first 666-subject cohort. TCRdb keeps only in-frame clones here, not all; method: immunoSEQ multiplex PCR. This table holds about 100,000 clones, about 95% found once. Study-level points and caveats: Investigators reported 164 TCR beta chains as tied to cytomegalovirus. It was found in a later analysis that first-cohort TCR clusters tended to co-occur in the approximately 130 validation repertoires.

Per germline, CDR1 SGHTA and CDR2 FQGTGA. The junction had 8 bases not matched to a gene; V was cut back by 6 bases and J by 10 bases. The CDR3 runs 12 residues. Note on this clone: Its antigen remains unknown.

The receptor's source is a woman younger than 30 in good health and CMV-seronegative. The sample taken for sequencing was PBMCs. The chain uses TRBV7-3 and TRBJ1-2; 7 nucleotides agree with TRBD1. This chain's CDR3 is CASSSDRAAYTF. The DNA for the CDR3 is TGTGCCAGCAGTTCCGACAGGGCGGCCTACACCTTC.